Listed here is a single T cell receptor beta chain. Its antigen is still unknown. No much larger clone exists at a distance of one base, and base qualities are not known. The cohort consisted of fewer than 700 healthy bone marrow donors. All cohort members were sampled while nominally healthy, although unrecorded immune exposures were likely present. The donor tested CMV seropositive and was one of the 289 seropositive cohort members. Every donor gave a peripheral blood sample, and the peripheral blood mononuclear cells from that sample were used for TCR beta sequencing. Genomic DNA was extracted from the blood cell samples with the Qiagen DNeasy Blood Extraction Kit. These data belong to a study of cytomegalovirus exposure and HLA in healthy donors (dated by TCRdb to 2017 to 2019). Broadly, across the study: An earlier analysis of roughly 500 of the donors reported more than 250 Gb of sequence data and roughly 110 million unique TCR beta sequences from about 179 million T cells. About 300 gigabases of sequencing data and tens of millions of unique TCR sequences were included in an early release covering several hundred HLA-typed donors. Of the approximately 400 genotyped donors, 65% to 90% fell in the genetic ancestry cluster associated with self-reported Caucasian donors. The study aimed to test whether signatures of past pathogen exposure could be identified by cataloging public T cell receptors. The study used immunosequencing to profile the T cell repertoires of 600 to 850 subjects and linked those repertoires to cytomegalovirus serostatus. In addition to the first cohort of 666 subjects, a separate validation cohort of 130 or so different subjects was used. To predict cytomegalovirus infection status, the study combined high-throughput TCR immunosequencing, statistical association of individual TCRs with disease status, and machine learning. In a later analysis, previously published TCR beta repertoires from fewer than 750 donors were re-analyzed and high-resolution HLA genotyping was added so that TCR occurrence patterns could be studied. The later analysis used no new phenotypic data to find candidate immune exposures, relying instead on TCR beta sequences and their occurrence across donors. To decide whether each TCR beta V gene segment behaved as functional or pseudogenic, an earlier analysis of fewer than 750 of the donors relied on high-throughput TCR beta sequencing. Donor age, sex, ethnicity and CMV serostatus were collected together with the repertoire data. A later genetic analysis used genome-wide SNP genotypes for 398 of the 666 donors, treating that subset as a discovery cohort. Every repertoire in the discovery cohort had been generated on one and the same sequencing platform. Both class I and class II loci were covered by HLA typing, at four-digit resolution. The number of typed donors differed by locus: about 620-630 for A, B, C, DRB1 and DQB1; about 520 for DQA1; approximately 610 for DPA1; and about 470 for DPB1. Because of strong linkage in the cohort, 5 or 6 DR-DQ haplotypes were treated as single units for association and clustering. On average, 235,054 unique TCR beta nucleotide sequences were sequenced per donor among a few hundred genotyped donors of the cohort, with approximately 18% of those sequences being non-productive.

General findings and caveats noted by the study authors: An earlier analysis of approximately 600 of the donors showed that most TCR beta V segments appeared in productive rearrangements either about 87% or about 30% of the time, which broadly matched IMGT annotations. When HLA alleles, especially DR and DQ, strongly co-occurred, attributing TCR associations to individual alleles was difficult. The presence/absence analyses assumed that sequencing depth was roughly uniform across donors, and that assumption may not be true. In a later analysis, TCR association rates were found to vary across HLA loci, with the most associated TCRs seen for DRB1 alleles and the fewest for HLA-C alleles. Linkage disequilibrium might explain the correlated functional status among segregating V segments, but an unknown experimental factor could not be ruled out. The study gave a list of some 150 TCR beta chains associated with cytomegalovirus. Across donors, most TCR sequences were observed very rarely, whereas some public TCRs were present in many individuals. Some IMGT-functional V segments, including TRBV6-2 and TRBV6-3, could not be told apart with the 87-base-pair reads, so those segments were excluded. Compared with equally common non-associated chains, HLA-associated TCR beta chains in a later analysis were more clonally expanded and had lower generation probabilities. A cluster of highly shared sequence variants was judged likely to represent a technical artifact of the sequencing pipeline. In vitro tests confirmed that three of the cytomegalovirus-associated TCR beta chains recognize cytomegalovirus antigens. In a later analysis, over 15,000 TCR beta sequences were associated with specific HLA alleles at a false discovery rate of 0.05. According to a later analysis, parvovirus B19, influenza, CMV and Epstein-Barr virus appeared linked to several top co-occurrence clusters. The authors suggested that the approach could potentially be generalized to other disease states and immunological phenotypes. The only immune exposure information available for the cohort was CMV serostatus. Because some donors lacked HLA typing at each locus, the association tests relied only on the typed subset. In both the original and validation cohorts, the classifier was reported to diagnose cytomegalovirus status with high specificity and sensitivity. A further reported finding was that TCR beta sequences accurately predicted the HLA-A and HLA-B alleles for most subjects in the first cohort. This cohort had only TCR beta chains sequenced, and the lack of alpha or paired-chain data limited which features could be detected. Because counts were too low, seventeen rarely observed V segments, including chromosome 9 orphons, were excluded from the earlier analysis of some 590 of the donors. An association between a missense DCLRE1C variant and V-gene and J-gene trimming of TCR beta chains was found in a later genetic analysis and replicated in an independent cohort. According to a later analysis, most CMV-associated TCR beta chains appeared to be HLA-restricted, and the HLA associations seemed to be driven largely by CMV exposure. In a later genetic analysis, fewer N-insertions in productive TCRs were reported among donors in an Asian-associated ancestry cluster than the roughly 700-donor mean.

Trimming leaves V shorter by 6 bases and J shorter by 3 bases, with the junction holding 11 bases beyond the gene matches. Measured from the cysteine to the phenylalanine, the CDR3 is 15 residues long. CDR3 DNA only is kept here, 45 bases in frame from base 1. CDR1 and CDR2 were assigned from the germline V gene as SGHRS and YFSETQ. The method behind the library was the immunoSEQ multiplex PCR assay. A mixture of 60 forward primers for TCR Vbeta segments and 13 reverse primers for TCR Jbeta segments was used in the multiplex PCR. A multiplex PCR assay on genomic DNA amplified the CDR3 region of rearranged TCR beta genes. The amplified TCR beta libraries were sequenced on the Illumina HiSeq System as 87-base-pair reads. The original methods were these. A later analysis tallied around 82 million unique TCR beta chains across the 610 or so repertoires, and approximately 11 million of those chains were shared by two or more donors. Raw reads were error-corrected and collapsed into unique sequences by a nearest-neighbor algorithm in which closely related sequences were merged to remove PCR and sequencing errors. V, D and J gene segments were assigned by aligning CDR3 sequences to IMGT reference sequences. Each retained sequence needed at least a six-nucleotide match to both a V gene segment and a J gene segment. Rearrangements were called productive when the CDR3 lacked stop codons and stayed in frame with V and J; all others were non-productive. Following IMGT convention, CDR3 was defined as the stretch from the second conserved V-encoded cysteine to the conserved J-encoded phenylalanine. The earlier analysis of some 580 of the donors excluded any sequence lacking an unambiguous match to a single V gene segment. In an earlier analysis of approximately 550 of the donors, V segments were called functional above 56.7% productive rearrangements and were called segregating when the between-donor standard deviation exceeded 5%. To diagnose cytomegalovirus status from the catalog of TCR beta chain sequences, a statistical classification framework was built. A later analysis assigned V and J genes by comparing TCR nucleotide sequences with IMGT/GENE-DB human TR gene sequences. Using the TCRdist pipeline, a later analysis assigned CDR3 sequences along with most-parsimonious VDJ recombination scenarios. In a later analysis, every TCR beta chain was defined by the combination of its CDR3 amino acid sequence and its V-gene family, and reads without a unique V-gene family were dropped. As a way to deal with suspected cross-contamination and a sequencing artifact, a later analysis dropped 450 to 600 nucleotide sequences that were highly shared and had low generation probability. A later analysis calculated a clonal expansion index for each public chain from normalized within-repertoire ranks of inferred template counts. In a later analysis, generation probabilities were computed using a VDJ recombination model fitted to out-of-frame rearrangements, and the results were checked against IGoR. In a later analysis, TCR-TCR, TCR-HLA and TCR-CMV co-occurrence was scored with hypergeometric tests, and a repertoire-size bias correction was applied to TCR pairs. A later analysis estimated false discovery rates by permuting HLA or CMV assignments 20 times. In a later analysis, co-occurring TCRs were grouped with DBSCAN, and TCRdist sequence similarity was added when clustering was performed within HLA-allele-positive subsets. Repertoires with fewer than 30,000 or more than 120,000 public chains were left out of co-occurrence clustering, as were five repertoires with anomalous nucleotide sharing. In TCRdb, the immuneACCESS table is reduced to in-frame sequences with V and J assigned. These tables do not hold every clone; where another copy was compared, an unresolved V gene accounts for under half, and the others remain unexplained. The V and J calls and clone size were taken over from that table, and D and trimming were inferred from the DNA. The sample table holds under 200,000 clones, of which roughly 70% were seen once. The leading ten clones occupy less than 3.5% of the sample.

The TCR sequence derives from a middle-aged woman in good health and CMV-seropositive. The chain is assembled from TRBV5-1 and TRBJ1-2, and 7 junctional nucleotides match TRBD1. Input material: PBMCs. The nucleotide sequence is TGCGCCAGCAACCCCGGAGACAGGGAGTACTATGGCTACACCTTC. Its translation is CASNPGDREYYGYTF.